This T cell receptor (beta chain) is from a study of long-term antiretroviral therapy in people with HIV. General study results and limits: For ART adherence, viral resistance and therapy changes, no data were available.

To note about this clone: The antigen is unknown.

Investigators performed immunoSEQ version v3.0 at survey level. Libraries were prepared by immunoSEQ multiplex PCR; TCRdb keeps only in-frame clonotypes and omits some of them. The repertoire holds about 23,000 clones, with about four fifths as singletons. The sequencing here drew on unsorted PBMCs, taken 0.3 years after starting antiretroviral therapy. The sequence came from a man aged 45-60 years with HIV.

DNA of the CDR3: TGTGCCAGCAGCACTATTACAGGGGTTGTAAACACCATATATTTT. Translation gives CASSTITGVVNTIYF. The chain has TRBV7-2 and TRBJ1-3, with 7 bases that match TRBD1. V trimming: 5 bases; J trimming: 6 bases; junction bases outside the gene matches: 10. Germline assignment: CDR1 SGHTA and CDR2 FQGNSA. The CDR3 consists of 15 residues.